Listed here is a single T cell receptor beta chain. Its antigen is undetermined. From germline, CDR1 is MNHEY and CDR2 SVGAGI. This CDR3 contains 15 residues. Trimming at V came to 3 bases and at J to 5 bases, leaving 7 bases not matched to a gene. This entry is derived from a study of cytomegalovirus exposure and HLA in healthy donors. Whole-study results and caveats: Listed as cytomegalovirus-associated were over 150 TCR beta chains. In a later analysis, V- and J-gene trimming of beta chains associated with a DCLRE1C missense variant, replicated independently. Several V segments, TRBV6-2 and TRBV6-3 among them, could not be told apart and were dropped.

The PCR employed 60 Vbeta primers together with 13 Jbeta primers. Method: immunoSEQ multiplex PCR; TCRdb's copy keeps in-frame clones and lacks some. Of 99,000 or so clones in the sample, around 83% were seen once. The TCR was taken from a female donor in good health and CMV-seropositive. The sequenced material came from PBMCs. The chain joins TRBV6-5 to TRBJ2-3, with TRBD2 matching 8 bases. CDR3 residues: CASSYGLAEIDTQYF. The CDR3 region has the DNA TGTGCCAGCAGTTATGGACTAGCCGAGATAGATACGCAGTATTTT.